A single sample gave rise to the 13 T cell receptor beta chains below, sequenced in a study of PD-1 blockade in classical Hodgkin lymphoma. The assay was immunoSEQ multiplex PCR, and TCRdb's table has in-frame clones only and misses some. The sample has tens of thousands of clones, around 80% seen once. Relapse after autologous stem cell transplantation occurred in every patient, and brentuximab vedotin exposure varied. The sample in question was peripheral blood mononuclear cells (PBMCs), obtained before the second cycle of nivolumab. The source is a human donor with classical Hodgkin lymphoma.

The V call is TRBV4-2, the J call TRBJ1-2, with D unclear. Germline CDR1 is LGHNA and CDR2 is YNFKEQ. The V gene lost 1 base and the J gene lost 6 bases, with 9 bases spanning the gap. The CDR3 runs to 13 residues. The DNA of the CDR3 is TGTGCCAGCAGCCAAGGCCTAACGGATGGCTACACCTTC. Its translation is CASSQGLTDGYTF.

This chain uses TRBV19 with TRBJ2-1; TRBD2 matches at 10 bases. This CDR3 region has 15 residues. Trimming removed 6 bases from V and 8 bases from J; junction bases left unmatched: 10. Germline lookup yields CDR1 LNHDA and CDR2 SQIVND (reference sequence). The CDR3 DNA reads TGTGCCAGTAGCTACTTCGCTAGCGGGAGTGATGAGCAGTTCTTC. Translation gives CASSYFASGSDEQFF.

A single count supports this clone. The J gene is TRBJ2-7, the V gene TRBV28, with D perhaps being TRBD1 or TRBD2 (6 bases each). Germline V gene data show CDR1 as MDHEN and CDR2 as SYDVKM. V was clipped by 2 bases and J by 2 bases, with 16 bases between them. This CDR3 comprises 16 residues. In DNA, the CDR3 is TGTGCCAGCAGTTTAGCCAATGGGGGGCACCCCTACGAGCAGTACTTC. Protein: CASSLANGGHPYEQYF.

This clone was seen more than once but under ten times. This sequence joins TRBV10-2 and TRBJ2-1; possibly TRBD2 for D (6 bases). The germline V gene encodes CDR1 WSHSY and CDR2 SAAADI. Trimming removed 8 bases at V and 7 bases at J, with 15 bases between. The CDR3 totals 13 residues. The CDR3 DNA sequence: TGCGCCAGCCGGCGGGGATCTCCTAATGAGCAGTTCTTC. Translation: CASRRGSPNEQFF.

The V and J genes are TRBV4-2 and TRBJ2-7; TRBD2 matches 9 bases. The CDR3 is made up of 15 amino acids. Per the germline V gene, CDR1 is LGHNA and CDR2 is YNFKEQ. V dropped 0 bases and J dropped 6; count of bases not matched to a gene: 6. CDR3 sequence (DNA): TGTGCCAGCAGCCAAGATATAGCGGGAGTTAGCGAGCAGTACTTC. Protein: CASSQDIAGVSEQYF.

This clone was recorded once. The V gene is TRBV14, the J gene TRBJ2-7; 8 bases are a match to TRBD1. The CDR3 has 14 amino acids. V lost 4 bases, J lost 1 base, and 3 bases stayed unmatched. CDR1 and CDR2 from the germline V gene are SGHDN and FVKESK. The DNA for the CDR3 is TGTGCCAGCAGCCTCAGGACAGGGTCCTACGAGCAGTACTTC. As protein: CASSLRTGSYEQYF.

This clone has only one observation. This sequence joins TRBV27 and TRBJ1-2; the D gene is possibly TRBD1 (5 bases). Trimming pared 3 bases from V and 8 bases from J, leaving 22 bases between. Germline V gene lookup returns CDR1 MNHEY and CDR2 SMNVEV (reference sequence). The CDR3 is 16 amino acids. CDR3 amino acids: CASSLSPGDFQRGYTF. CDR3 DNA sequence: TGTGCCAGCAGTTTGTCACCGGGGGACTTTCAACGGGGCTACACCTTC.

The gene calls are TRBV6-1 and TRBJ2-7, with 10 bases identical to TRBD1. Germline loops: CDR1 MNHNS, CDR2 SASEGT. With 6 bases clipped from V and 6 bases from J, the junction kept 8 bases outside the gene matches. This CDR3 spans 14 amino acids. The CDR3 bases are TGTGCCAGCAGCTTGGACAGGGGGTACGGCGAGCAGTACTTC. Encoded protein: CASSLDRGYGEQYF.

This clone was counted many times. The V and J genes are TRBV7-2 and TRBJ2-5; TRBD1 aligns across 7 bases. Looked up from germline, CDR1 is SGHTA and CDR2 is FQGNSA. CDR3 size: 14 residues. The trim removed 7 bases at V and 1 base at J, leaving 6 bases unmatched. The CDR3 nucleotides read TGTGCCAGCACCTCGGGACAGCCCCAAGAGACCCAGTACTTC. Its protein is CASTSGQPQETQYF.

This chain joins TRBV27 and TRBJ1-2, with D possibly being TRBD1 (5 bases). From germline, CDR1 is MNHEY and CDR2 SMNVEV (reference sequence). This CDR3 is 13 amino acids long. The V end was cut by 3 bases, the J end by 5 bases, with 10 bases between. The DNA of the CDR3 is TGTGCCAGCAGTTTCAGGGTTGGGTATGGCTACACCTTC. It specifies CASSFRVGYGYTF.

The V call is TRBV4-3, the J call TRBJ1-4; 9 nucleotides align to TRBD1. The CDR3 has 19 residues. After removal of 0 bases from V and 10 bases from J, the junction contained 18 bases not matched to a gene. Germline V gene lookup returns CDR1 LGHNA and CDR2 YSLEER. CDR3 protein: CASSQDPRNQQGAHGKLFF. The CDR3 DNA reads TGCGCCAGCAGCCAAGATCCCCGTAATCAACAGGGGGCTCATGGAAAACTGTTTTTT.

The J gene is TRBJ1-5, the V gene TRBV27; D gene ambiguous. V was shortened by 5 bases and J by 3 bases, with 8 bases between the two germline ends. The CDR3 consists of 13 residues. Germline V CDR1 and CDR2: MNHEY, SMNVEV (reference sequence). The CDR3 bases are TGTGCCAGCAGTCAGAGTTTCAATCAGCCCCAGCATTTT. This gives the protein CASSQSFNQPQHF.

The V gene is TRBV7-3, the J gene TRBJ2-3, with 9 bases matching TRBD2. CDR1 and CDR2 from the germline V gene are SGHTA and FQGTGA. The junction had 13 bases not matched to a gene; V was cut back by 2 bases and J by 1 base. The CDR3 has 19 amino acids. CDR3 sequence: CASSLSPGLARGGTDTQYF. CDR3 DNA: TGTGCCAGCAGCTTATCTCCGGGACTAGCCAGGGGGGGCACAGATACGCAGTATTTT. Full variable domain (remainder filled in from reference TRBV7-3 and TRBJ2-3): GAGVSQTPSNKVTEKGKYVELRCDPISGHTALYWYRQSLGQGPEFLIYFQGTGAADDSGLPNDRFFAVRPEGSVSTLKIQRTERGDSAVYLCASSLSPGLARGGTDTQYFGPGTRLTVL.